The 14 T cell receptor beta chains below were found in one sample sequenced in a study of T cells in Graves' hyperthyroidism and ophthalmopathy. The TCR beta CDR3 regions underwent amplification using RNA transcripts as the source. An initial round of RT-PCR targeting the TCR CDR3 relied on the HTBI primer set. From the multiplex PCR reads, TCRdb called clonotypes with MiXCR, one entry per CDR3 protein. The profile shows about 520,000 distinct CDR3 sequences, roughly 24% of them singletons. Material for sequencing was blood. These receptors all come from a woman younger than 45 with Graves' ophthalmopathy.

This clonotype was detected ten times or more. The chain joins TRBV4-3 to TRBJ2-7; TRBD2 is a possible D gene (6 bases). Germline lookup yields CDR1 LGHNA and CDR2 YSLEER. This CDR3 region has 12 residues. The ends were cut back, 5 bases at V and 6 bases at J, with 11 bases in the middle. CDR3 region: CASSTTAGEQYF. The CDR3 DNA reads TGCGCCAGCAGCACGACAGCGGGCGAGCAGTACTTC.

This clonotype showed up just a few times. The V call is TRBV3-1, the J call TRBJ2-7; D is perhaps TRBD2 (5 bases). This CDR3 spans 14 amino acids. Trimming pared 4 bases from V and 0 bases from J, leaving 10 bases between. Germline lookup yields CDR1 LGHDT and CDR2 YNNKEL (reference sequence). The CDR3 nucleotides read TGTGCCAGCAGCCTCGGGGTCAGCTCCTACGAGCAGTACTTC. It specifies CASSLGVSSYEQYF.

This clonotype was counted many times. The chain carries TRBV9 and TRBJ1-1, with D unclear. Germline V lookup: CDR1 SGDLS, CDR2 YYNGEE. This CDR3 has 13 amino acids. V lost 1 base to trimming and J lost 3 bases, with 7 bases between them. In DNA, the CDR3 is TGTGCCAGCAGCGTATCCGCGGACACTGAAGCTTTCTTT. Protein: CASSVSADTEAFF.

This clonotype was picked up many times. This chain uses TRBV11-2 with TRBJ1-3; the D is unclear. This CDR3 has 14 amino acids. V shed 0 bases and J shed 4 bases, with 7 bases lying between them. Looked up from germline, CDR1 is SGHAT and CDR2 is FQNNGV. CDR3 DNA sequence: TGTGCCAGCAGCTTAGACAGAAACGGAAACACCATATATTTT. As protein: CASSLDRNGNTIYF.

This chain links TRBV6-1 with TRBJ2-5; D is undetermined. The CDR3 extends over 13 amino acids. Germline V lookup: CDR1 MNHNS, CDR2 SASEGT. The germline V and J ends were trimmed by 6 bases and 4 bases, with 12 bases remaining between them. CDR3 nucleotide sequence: TGTGCCAGCAGGACACCGGTAGGAGAGACCCAGTACTTC. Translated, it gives CASRTPVGETQYF.

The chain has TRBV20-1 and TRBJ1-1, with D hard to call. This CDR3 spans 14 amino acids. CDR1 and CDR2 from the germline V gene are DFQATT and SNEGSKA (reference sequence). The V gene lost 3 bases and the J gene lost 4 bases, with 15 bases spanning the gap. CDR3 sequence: CSASNPDGFTEAFF. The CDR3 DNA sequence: TGCAGTGCTAGTAACCCCGACGGCTTCACTGAAGCTTTCTTT.

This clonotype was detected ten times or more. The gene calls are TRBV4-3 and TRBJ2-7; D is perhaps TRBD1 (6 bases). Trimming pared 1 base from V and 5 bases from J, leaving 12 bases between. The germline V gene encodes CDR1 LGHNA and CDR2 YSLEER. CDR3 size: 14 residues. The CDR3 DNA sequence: TGCGCCAGCAGCCAAGCTACAGGGTCCCACGAGCAGTACTTC. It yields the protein CASSQATGSHEQYF.

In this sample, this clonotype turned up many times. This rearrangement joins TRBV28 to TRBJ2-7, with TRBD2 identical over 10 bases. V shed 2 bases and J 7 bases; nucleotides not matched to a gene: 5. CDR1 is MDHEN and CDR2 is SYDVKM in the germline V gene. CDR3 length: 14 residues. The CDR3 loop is CASSLSGGAGEQYF. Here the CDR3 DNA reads TGTGCCAGCAGTTTAAGCGGGGGGGCTGGAGAGCAGTACTTC.

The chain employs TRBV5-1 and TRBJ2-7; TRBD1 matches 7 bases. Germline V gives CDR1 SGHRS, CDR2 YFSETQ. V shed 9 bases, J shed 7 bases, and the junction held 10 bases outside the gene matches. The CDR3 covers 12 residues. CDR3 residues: CAITRGKGEQYF. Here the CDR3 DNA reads TGCGCCATAACCAGGGGGAAAGGGGAGCAGTACTTC.

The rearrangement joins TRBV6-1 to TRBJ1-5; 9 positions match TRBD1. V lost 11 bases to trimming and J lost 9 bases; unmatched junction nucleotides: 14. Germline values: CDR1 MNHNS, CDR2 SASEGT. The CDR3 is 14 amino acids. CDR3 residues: CAGGTGPLLVPQHF. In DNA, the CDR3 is TGTGCCGGTGGGACAGGGCCCCTCCTTGTGCCCCAGCATTTT.

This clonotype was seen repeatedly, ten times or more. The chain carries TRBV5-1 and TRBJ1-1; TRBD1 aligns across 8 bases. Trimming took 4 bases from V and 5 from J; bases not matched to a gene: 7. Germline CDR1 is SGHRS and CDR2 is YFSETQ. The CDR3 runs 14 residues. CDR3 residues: CASSPDRVETEAFF. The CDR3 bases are TGCGCCAGCAGCCCGGACAGGGTGGAAACTGAAGCTTTCTTT.

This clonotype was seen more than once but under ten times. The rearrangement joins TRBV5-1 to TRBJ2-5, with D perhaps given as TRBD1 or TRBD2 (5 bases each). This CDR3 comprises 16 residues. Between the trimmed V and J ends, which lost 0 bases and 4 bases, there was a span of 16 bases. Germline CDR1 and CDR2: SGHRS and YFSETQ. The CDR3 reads CASSLAPGPGGETQYF. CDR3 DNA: TGCGCCAGCAGCTTGGCCCCGGGGCCAGGTGGAGAGACCCAGTACTTC.

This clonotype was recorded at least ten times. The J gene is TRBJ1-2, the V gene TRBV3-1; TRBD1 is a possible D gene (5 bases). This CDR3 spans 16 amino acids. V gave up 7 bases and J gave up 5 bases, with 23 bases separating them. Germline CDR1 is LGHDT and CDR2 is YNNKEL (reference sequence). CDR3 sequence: CASTARLGLRGYGYTF. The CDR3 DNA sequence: TGTGCCAGCACCGCCCGTCTCGGGCTAAGGGGATATGGCTACACCTTC.

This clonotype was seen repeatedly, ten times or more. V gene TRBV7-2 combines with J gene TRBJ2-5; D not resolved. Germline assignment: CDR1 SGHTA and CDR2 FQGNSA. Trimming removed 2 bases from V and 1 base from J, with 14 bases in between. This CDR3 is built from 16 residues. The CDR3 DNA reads TGTGCCAGCAGCTTAATGTATGGACCAATCCAAGAGACCCAGTACTTC. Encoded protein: CASSLMYGPIQETQYF.